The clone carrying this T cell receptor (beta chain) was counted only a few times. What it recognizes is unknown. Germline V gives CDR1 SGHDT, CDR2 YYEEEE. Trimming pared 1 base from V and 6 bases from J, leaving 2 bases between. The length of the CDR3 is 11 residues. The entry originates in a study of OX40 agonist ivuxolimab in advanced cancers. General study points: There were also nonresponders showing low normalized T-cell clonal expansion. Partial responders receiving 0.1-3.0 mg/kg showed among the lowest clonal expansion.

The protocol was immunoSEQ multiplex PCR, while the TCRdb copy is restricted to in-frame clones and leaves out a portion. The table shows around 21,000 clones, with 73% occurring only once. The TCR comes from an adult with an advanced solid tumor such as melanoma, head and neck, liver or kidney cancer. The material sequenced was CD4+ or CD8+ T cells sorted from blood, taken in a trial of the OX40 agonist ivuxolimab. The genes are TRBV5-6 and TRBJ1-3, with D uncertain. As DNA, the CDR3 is TGTGCCAGCAGCTTGTTAAACACCATATATTTT. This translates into CASSLLNTIYF.